This T cell receptor (beta chain) was recovered during a study of T cells in Graves' hyperthyroidism and ophthalmopathy. Study results and caveats: The model identified upcoming ophthalmopathy a median 6.5 months ahead of onset. Most thyroid clonotypes expanded above 0.001 were also detected in blood.

Worth noting for this clonotype: Its specificity is not known.

Per the germline V gene, CDR1 is SGHDT and CDR2 is YYEEEE. V lost 6 bases to trimming and J lost 2 bases, with 20 bases between them. This CDR3 has 16 amino acids. Amplification of TCR beta CDR3 regions used RNA as the template. First-round RT-PCR with HTBI primers amplified the TCR CDR3 region. Using its own MiXCR run on the multiplex PCR reads, TCRdb lists one record per CDR3 protein. Among a few hundred thousand distinct CDR3 sequences listed, approximately 13% were seen once. Diagnoses were made from clinical symptoms, serum measures (thyroxine and TRAb), thyroid ultrasound and orbital computed tomography. Fresh 10 ml peripheral blood yielded PBMCs.

This sequence was found in a woman between 40 and 55 years old with Graves' ophthalmopathy. The sample was blood. The chain joins TRBV5-6 to TRBJ2-5; D possibly corresponds to TRBD1 (6 bases). The CDR3 DNA sequence: TGTGCCAGCATCAGCCTCCTTAGACAGGAGCAAGAGACCCAGTACTTC. Translated: CASISLLRQEQETQYF.